This T cell receptor beta chain comes out of a study of beta chain features in type 1 diabetes. Study-wide results and limits: Sampled from patients, naive, central memory and Treg TCRB repertoires appeared more similar than those sampled from healthy donors.

This CDR3 has 18 residues. The V segment lost 7 bases and the J segment 0 bases; nucleotides outside the gene matches: 8. Germline V gene lookup returns CDR1 SEHNR and CDR2 FQNEAQ (reference sequence). This clone was counted only a few times. The antigen is not known. Expressed TCRB transcripts were sequenced, since all the RNA that had been isolated was reverse transcribed. Data came from immunoSEQ multiplex PCR; TCRdb stores just in-frame clones and leaves some out. This table has about 360,000 clones, roughly 13% appearing once. The material sequenced was naive CD4+ T cells from blood. The rearrangement uses TRBV7-9 and TRBJ2-6, with 11 positions matching TRBD1. This receptor was taken from a young man in good health. The CDR3 DNA reads as TGTGCCAGCACCTGGCGGGGGACAGGGGGCTCTGGGGCCAACGTCCTGACTTTC. Its protein is CASTWRGTGGSGANVLTF.